Listed here is a single TCR beta chain. Its antigen is not identified. These data originate in a study of graft-versus-host responses after intestinal transplantation. Study-level points and caveats: Peak GvH clone levels in circulation were associated with early post-transplant HvG declines.

The CDR3 length is 12 residues. Looked up from germline, CDR1 is LNHNV and CDR2 is YYDKDF (reference sequence). Trimming removed 5 bases at V and 9 bases at J, with 11 bases between. Measured with immunoSEQ multiplex PCR; TCRdb has only the in-frame clones, and not every one. The sample holds 90,000 or so clones, around 84% seen once. This clonotype was sampled from a human donor who received an intestinal transplant. Here the sequenced sample was unstimulated CD4+ T cells sorted from spleen or lymph node cells, taken before intestinal transplant. The V and J genes are TRBV15 and TRBJ2-1, with D tentatively TRBD2 (7 bases). The CDR3, as DNA: TGTGCCACCAGCCCTAGGGGGGGTGAGCAGTTCTTC. This sequence encodes CATSPRGGEQFF. The full variable domain, its missing parts supplied by reference TRBV15 and TRBJ2-1, is DAMVIQNPRYQVTQFGKPVTLSCSQTLNHNVMYWYQQKSSQAPKLLFHYYDKDFNNEADTPDNFQSRRPNTSFCFLDIRSPGLGDTAMYLCATSPRGGEQFFGPGTRLTVL.